The 25 T cell receptor beta chains in this list originate from one sample, sequenced in a study of blood T cell repertoires in COVID-19. TCRdb's table, derived via immunoSEQ multiplex PCR, lists solely in-frame clones and lacks some. The sample includes 270,000 or so clones, about four fifths seen only once; the top ten take 7.5% to 10%. The sample was peripheral blood. The receptors here all came from a woman between 45 and 60 years old who had recovered from COVID-19.

Only one count was recorded for this clone. The CDR3 sequence: CSVEGQERTDTQYF. The CDR3 bases are TGCAGCGTTGAAGGACAGGAACGCACAGATACGCAGTATTTT. V usage is TRBV29-1 and J usage is TRBJ2-3, with a tentative D call TRBD1 (6 bases). This CDR3 is 14 amino acids long. The V end lost 1 base, the J end lost 1 base, and 9 bases lay between the germline ends. Germline CDR1 and CDR2: SQVTM and ANQGSEA.

V and J are TRBV7-3 and TRBJ2-2; D might be TRBD1 (5 bases). V lost 5 bases and J lost 2, with 12 bases in between. Germline V gives CDR1 SGHTA, CDR2 FQGTGA. The CDR3 has 15 amino acids. CDR3 bases: TGTGCCAGCAGCGTTGACAGAACCAACACCGGGGAGCTGTTTTTT. Its translation is CASSVDRTNTGELFF.

This clone was seen a few times. The chain couples TRBV20-1 to TRBJ1-2; tentatively, D is TRBD1 (6 bases). V lost 4 bases, J lost 8 bases, and 11 bases lay in between. Looked up from germline, CDR1 is DFQATT and CDR2 is SNEGSKA (reference sequence). The length of the CDR3 is 11 residues. CDR3 protein: CSAIRGRGYTF. In DNA, the CDR3 is TGCAGTGCTATCAGGGGTAGGGGCTACACCTTC.

The chain has TRBV5-1 and TRBJ2-3; 8 bases are shared with TRBD2. Germline V gives CDR1 SGHRS, CDR2 YFSETQ. The CDR3 extends over 15 amino acids. The junction had 4 bases not matched to a gene; V was cut back by 0 bases and J by 4 bases. As DNA, the CDR3 is TGCGCCAGCAGCTTGGGACTAGCGCAAGCAGATACGCAGTATTTT. Protein sequence: CASSLGLAQADTQYF.

This clone occurred a few times. J is TRBJ2-2 and V is TRBV5-6, with TRBD1 identical over 11 bases. With V trimmed by 4 bases and J by 4 bases, 9 bases remained unmatched. The CDR3 is 17 residues long. Germline CDR1 SGHDT, CDR2 YYEEEE. The CDR3 loop reads CASSEGSGQGGTGELFF. CDR3 DNA sequence: TGTGCCAGCAGCGAGGGTTCGGGACAGGGGGGCACCGGGGAGCTGTTTTTT.

The J gene is TRBJ1-4, the V gene TRBV18, with 7 bases aligning to TRBD1. V lost 4 bases to trimming and J lost 8 bases; unmatched junction nucleotides: 4. The CDR3 loop spans 13 amino acids. CDR1 and CDR2 (germline): KGHSH, LQKENI. The CDR3: CASSLGQREKLFF. CDR3 DNA: TGTGCCAGCTCACTGGGACAGAGGGAAAAACTGTTTTTT.

The chain carries TRBV9 and TRBJ1-1, with TRBD1 as a possible D gene (6 bases). CDR3 length: 13 amino acids. The germline CDR1 and CDR2 sequences are SGDLS and YYNGEE. V was cut by 4 bases and J by 4 bases, with 11 bases left in between. CDR3 amino acids: CASSTTGSTEAFF. CDR3 sequence (DNA): TGTGCCAGCAGCACCACAGGGAGCACTGAAGCTTTCTTT.

The chain carries TRBV18 and TRBJ1-6; TRBD1 matches 7 bases. The germline V gene encodes CDR1 KGHSH and CDR2 LQKENI. Trimming at V came to 3 bases and at J to 6 bases, leaving 8 bases not matched to a gene. The CDR3 length is 16 residues. The CDR3 DNA is TGTGCCAGCTCACCTATAGAACAGGGGCCTAATTCACCCCTCCACTTT. It encodes CASSPIEQGPNSPLHF.

The chain uses TRBV14 and TRBJ1-2; no clear D. Trimming pared 5 bases from V and 7 bases from J, leaving 11 bases between. CDR3 length: 12 amino acids. The germline gives CDR1 SGHDN, CDR2 FVKESK. The CDR3 DNA is TGTGCCAGCAGCGCGAGCGTGGGTGGCTACACCTTC. Amino acid sequence: CASSASVGGYTF. The full variable domain, with the rest looked up from reference TRBV14 and TRBJ1-2, is EAGVTQFPSHSVIEKGQTVTLRCDPISGHDNLYWYRRVMGKEIKFLLHFVKESKQDESGMPNNRFLAERTGGTYSTLKVQPAELEDSGVYFCASSASVGGYTFGSGTRLTVV.

With regard to this clone: Distinct nucleotide sequences in the sample also encode this CDR3. The rearrangement joins TRBV7-2 to TRBJ2-7; 10 positions agree with TRBD2. V dropped 1 base and J dropped 2; count of bases not matched to a gene: 2. Germline CDR1 is SGHTA and CDR2 is FQGNSA. The CDR3 spans 15 residues. The DNA for the CDR3 is TGTGCCAGCAGCTTAGAACTAGCGGGGCCCTACGAGCAGTACTTC. Protein: CASSLELAGPYEQYF.

The genes are TRBV2 and TRBJ2-3; 8 bases fit TRBD2. This CDR3 is 14 amino acids long. Germline loops: CDR1 SNHLY, CDR2 FYNNEI. The V gene end was trimmed by 5 bases and the J gene end by 3 bases; junction bases not matched to a gene: 4. CDR3 loop: CASSPPSGTDTQYF. CDR3 bases: TGTGCCAGCAGTCCCCCTAGCGGGACAGATACGCAGTATTTT.

This sequence joins TRBV27 and TRBJ2-3, with a weak D call TRBD2 (7 bases). Trimming removed 7 bases at V and 10 bases at J, with 15 bases between. Germline CDR1 MNHEY, CDR2 SMNVEV (reference sequence). This CDR3 comprises 12 residues. The CDR3 spells CASTSLGGPQYF. In DNA form, the CDR3 reads TGTGCCAGCACCTCACTGGGGGGGCCGCAGTATTTT.

The rearrangement joins TRBV29-1 to TRBJ1-2; perhaps TRBD1 as D (5 bases). Germline V gene sequence: CDR1 SQVTM, CDR2 ANQGSEA. CDR3 length: 11 amino acids. The CDR3 bases are TGCAGTGTGCAGGGAAAGGGTGGCTACACCTTC. It is translated as CSVQGKGGYTF.

The table lists this clone with a count of one. This rearrangement joins TRBV18 to TRBJ2-7; 10 bases match TRBD1. Germline trimming cut 6 bases from V and 4 bases from J; bases unmatched to any gene: 12. The germline gives CDR1 KGHSH, CDR2 LQKENI. The CDR3 consists of 16 residues. CDR3 sequence: CASSRGTGQGTYEQYF. The CDR3 nucleotides read TGTGCCAGCTCTCGCGGAACGGGACAGGGGACTTACGAGCAGTACTTC.

This chain connects TRBV28 to TRBJ2-1; 8 nucleotides match TRBD2. V lost 3 bases, J lost 16 bases, and 5 bases stayed unmatched. Germline values: CDR1 MDHEN, CDR2 SYDVKM. The CDR3 loop spans 11 amino acids. CDR3 nucleotides: TGTGCCAGCAGTTTGGGGACTAGATGCTTCTTC. It translates to CASSLGTRCFF.

The rearrangement uses TRBV28 and TRBJ1-3; D is undetermined. The CDR3 extends over 14 amino acids. Germline lookup yields CDR1 MDHEN and CDR2 SYDVKM. The V gene lost 3 bases and the J gene lost 7 bases, with 13 bases spanning the gap. The chain's CDR3 is CASSFFSGYNTIYF. In DNA form, the CDR3 reads TGTGCCAGCAGTTTTTTCAGCGGTTACAACACCATATATTTT.

The V call is TRBV28, the J call TRBJ1-6; maybe TRBD1 (5 bases). Trimming pared 7 bases from V and 0 bases from J, leaving 16 bases between. The CDR3 runs to 17 residues. Germline V gene lookup returns CDR1 MDHEN and CDR2 SYDVKM. In nucleotides, the CDR3 is TGTGCCAGCAATGGGATACAGGCGAGCTCCTATAATTCACCCCTCCACTTT. This sequence encodes CASNGIQASSYNSPLHF.

This chain links TRBV6-2 or TRBV6-3 with TRBJ2-2; TRBD2 matches 9 bases. The CDR3 has 15 amino acids. CDR1 is MNHEY and CDR2 is SVGEGT in the germline V gene. Trimming removed 5 bases from V and 5 bases from J; junction bases left unmatched: 6. As DNA, the CDR3 is TGTGCCAGCAGTCAAAGCGGGGGGCGGACCGGGGAGCTGTTTTTT. Protein sequence: CASSQSGGRTGELFF.

This clone was picked up a small number of times. The chain carries TRBV2 and TRBJ1-4; perhaps TRBD1 as D (6 bases). The CDR3 has 14 amino acids. CDR1 is SNHLY, CDR2 FYNNEI, per germline. With 5 bases removed from V and 5 bases from J, the gap between germline ends came to 12 bases. In nucleotides, the CDR3 is TGTGCCAGCAGTCCCGGGACAAACAATGAAAAACTGTTTTTT. It specifies CASSPGTNNEKLFF.

This clone was counted only a few times. The chain recombines TRBV5-4 with TRBJ2-7; tentatively, D is TRBD1 (6 bases). Germline V lookup: CDR1 SGHNT, CDR2 YYREEE (reference sequence). Trimming removed 4 bases at V and 6 bases at J, with 14 bases between. The CDR3 sequence is 13 residues long. The CDR3 nucleotides read TGTGCCAGCAGCCCGAGACAGGTATCCGAGCAGTACTTC. Translation gives CASSPRQVSEQYF.

The J gene is TRBJ2-4, the V gene TRBV6-2 or TRBV6-3; no firm D call. Germline CDR1 is MNHEY and CDR2 is SVGEGT. The V and J ends lost 0 bases and 15 bases respectively, with 12 bases between them. CDR3 length equals 12 residues. The CDR3 bases are TGTGCCAGCAGTTACTCCGCCTCGGCGGCGTACTTC. Translating it yields CASSYSASAAYF.

Only one count was recorded for this clone. The V gene is TRBV5-1, the J gene TRBJ2-2; the match to TRBD1 covers 12 bases. J was trimmed by 6 bases and V by 3 bases; bases with no gene match: 3. Looked up from germline, CDR1 is SGHRS and CDR2 is YFSETQ. CDR3 size: 15 residues. CDR3 region: CASSSGQGASGELFF. For the CDR3, the DNA is TGCGCCAGCAGCTCGGGACAGGGGGCGTCCGGGGAGCTGTTTTTT.

CDR3 protein: CASSLPLSVAGGPNREQYF. The CDR3 DNA follows: TGTGCCAGCAGTTTACCGCTGTCGGTAGCGGGAGGTCCTAATAGAGAGCAGTACTTC. V gene TRBV27 combines with J gene TRBJ2-7; 10 nucleotides match TRBD2. J was trimmed by 7 bases and V by 2 bases; bases with no gene match: 20. Per germline, CDR1 MNHEY and CDR2 SMNVEV (reference sequence). This CDR3 has 19 residues.

The J gene is TRBJ2-7, the V gene TRBV11-3, with D perhaps TRBD1 (6 bases). The V end was cut by 0 bases, the J end by 2 bases, with 11 bases between. This CDR3 comprises 15 residues. Looked up from germline, CDR1 is SGHNT and CDR2 is YENEEA. The CDR3 spells CASSLDDRTAYEQYF. DNA for the CDR3: TGTGCCAGCAGCTTAGATGACAGGACGGCCTACGAGCAGTACTTC.

This chain connects TRBV7-9 to TRBJ1-1, with D hard to call. Trimming took 0 bases from V and 8 from J, leaving 22 bases between them. Germline CDR1 reads SEHNR; CDR2 reads FQNEAQ (reference sequence). The CDR3 is 17 residues long. For the CDR3, the DNA is TGTGCCAGCAGCTTAGCGTCGGGAGGTACCTCACCGGCCGAAGCTTTCTTT. Its translation is CASSLASGGTSPAEAFF.